One sample yielded the 9 T cell receptor beta chains listed below, sequenced in a study of post-analysis software for immune sequencing data. Study findings and constraints: About five TRBV segments appeared more often in patients than in controls, and TRBV5-6, TRBV5-1 and TRBV20-1 were among these.

Unique molecular identifiers had been added to the TCR beta cDNA libraries. Each CDR3 protein is one row after TCRdb ran MiXCR on the PCR reads. Here the sample spans about 820,000 distinct CDR3 sequences, about 53% being singletons. Antigens of these TCRs are unknown. Sequenced: blood. The receptors shown here come from a girl aged 5 to 17 with multiple sclerosis.

Only a few counts were recorded for this clonotype. This rearrangement joins TRBV6-6 to TRBJ2-5; the D gene is possibly TRBD1 (5 bases). The CDR3 totals 14 residues. The germline V and J ends were trimmed by 6 bases and 6 bases, with 17 bases remaining between them. The germline V gene has CDR1 MNHNY and CDR2 SVGAGI (reference sequence). CDR3 residues: CASSLIGDRKTQYF. CDR3 bases: TGTGCCAGCAGCCTTATAGGGGATAGGAAGACCCAGTACTTC.

A few counts support this clonotype. The CDR3 region has the DNA TGTGCCAGCAGCACCCTCGGACTAGCGGGAGATTACGAGCAGTACTTC. Translated, it gives CASSTLGLAGDYEQYF. V usage is TRBV7-9 and J usage is TRBJ2-4; 13 bases align to TRBD2. The end of the DNA fits TRBJ2-7 better, so the J call may be wrong. Germline CDR1 and CDR2: SEHNR and FQNEAQ (reference sequence). This CDR3 is built from 16 residues.

This clonotype was observed a few times. The rearrangement links TRBV7-9 to TRBJ2-5; 11 positions match TRBD2. The CDR3 consists of 17 residues. The V gene end was trimmed by 3 bases and the J gene end by 5 bases; junction bases not matched to a gene: 11. CDR1 and CDR2 from the germline V gene are SEHNR and FQNEAQ (reference sequence). The CDR3 sequence is CASSFPGLAEASETQYF. The CDR3 DNA reads as TGTGCCAGCAGCTTCCCGGGACTAGCGGAGGCATCCGAGACCCAGTACTTC.

This clonotype was seen a few times. The J gene is TRBJ2-6, the V gene TRBV6-1, with 8 bases that match TRBD1. The germline V gene has CDR1 MNHNS and CDR2 SASEGT. The CDR3 has 24 amino acids. The trim removed 3 bases at V and 0 bases at J, leaving 25 bases unmatched. The chain's CDR3 is CASSEGTGGLNLGLHYSGANVLTF. CDR3 nucleotides: TGTGCCAGCAGTGAGGGAACAGGGGGTCTTAACTTAGGGTTACATTACTCTGGGGCCAACGTCCTGACTTTC.

The J gene is TRBJ2-5, the V gene TRBV19; a weak D match, TRBD2 (5 bases). The better agreement between TRBJ2-7 and the DNA end casts doubt on the J call. The V gene's germline CDR1 is LNHDA and CDR2 SQIVND (reference sequence). This CDR3 has 16 amino acids. The CDR3 reads CASGEGRSFFIVEQYF. The DNA for the CDR3 is TGTGCCAGCGGTGAGGGCAGGTCATTCTTTATAGTCGAGCAGTACTTC.

This chain links TRBV5-1 with TRBJ2-1, with a possible D match to TRBD1 (5 bases). The V gene's germline CDR1 is SGHRS and CDR2 YFSETQ. Deletions cut 0 bases from V and 7 bases from J, with 11 bases between. The CDR3 length is 14 residues. The CDR3 sequence: CASSLDGAPNEQFF. The CDR3, as DNA: TGCGCCAGCAGCTTGGATGGGGCTCCTAATGAGCAGTTCTTC.

This clonotype was counted a few times. The chain combines TRBV12-3 or TRBV12-4 with TRBJ2-3; a weak D match, TRBD2 (7 bases). The CDR3 is made up of 17 amino acids. The ends were cut back, 5 bases at V and 0 bases at J, with 18 bases in the middle. The CDR3 DNA follows: TGTGCCAGCAGTACCATAGGGGGACTATCTAGCACAGATACGCAGTATTTT. Protein product: CASSTIGGLSSTDTQYF.

V is TRBV20-1 and J is TRBJ2-1; D gene ambiguous. Germline V gives CDR1 DFQATT, CDR2 SNEGSKA (reference sequence). This CDR3 has 12 residues. Trimming stripped 1 base from V and 8 bases from J, with 9 bases between. The CDR3 bases are TGCAGTGCTAGAGGGCAGGTCCATGAGCAGTTCTTC. It yields the protein CSARGQVHEQFF.

V usage is TRBV7-9 and J usage is TRBJ2-3; no clear D. The germline V gene has CDR1 SEHNR and CDR2 FQNEAQ (reference sequence). The CDR3 covers 13 residues. Deletions cut 3 bases from V and 5 bases from J, with 9 bases between. The CDR3 nucleotides are TGTGCCAGCAGCTTTTACCCCGTAGATACGCAGTATTTT. Encoded protein: CASSFYPVDTQYF. The full variable domain, in which reference TRBV7-9 and TRBJ2-3 provide the parts outside the CDR3, is DTGVSQNPRHKITKRGQNVTFRCDPISEHNRLYWYRQTLGQGPEFLTYFQNEAQLEKSRLLSDRFSAERPKGSFSTLEIQRTEQGDSAMYLCASSFYPVDTQYFGPGTRLTVL.